These T cell receptor beta chains were read from a single sample in a study of T cell responses to AZD1222 COVID-19 vaccine. Assay: immunoSEQ multiplex PCR; the TCRdb copy retains only in-frame clones and omits some. The data hold roughly 100,000 clones, with about 81% observed a single time. This material consisted of peripheral blood, taken on day 0 of AZD1222 vaccination. Every receptor here comes from an adult in good health. CDR3s include the opening cysteine and the closing phenylalanine or tryptophan. The order of the fields is V gene, CDR3 length, clone size, D gene, J gene, CDR3 protein, CDR3 DNA. A D gene is named only where the DNA matches it firmly. Clone size appears in some rows only: once, few, many, or a class for an expanded clone.

>TRBV4-3|16|NA|TRBD2|TRBJ2-7
CASSRTYGASGHEQYF
TGCGCCAGCAGCCGGACATATGGTGCTAGCGGTCACGAGCAGTACTTC
>TRBV11-2|14|NA|NA|TRBJ1-3
CASSRREEGNTIYF
TGTGCCAGCAGCCGGCGGGAGGAAGGAAACACCATATATTTT
>TRBV29-1|10|NA|NA|TRBJ1-1
CSVGRTEAFF
TGCAGCGTTGGAAGAACTGAAGCTTTCTTT
>TRBV2|13|NA|NA|TRBJ1-3
CASSVGPGNTIYF
TGTGCCAGCAGTGTGGGTCCGGGAAACACCATATATTTT
>TRBV5-3|15|few|TRBD1|TRBJ1-5
CARSFGTVSNQPQHF
TGTGCCAGAAGCTTTGGGACAGTTAGCAATCAGCCCCAGCATTTT
>TRBV4-3|16|NA|TRBD1|TRBJ1-4
CASSQRSDRVNEKLFF
TGCGCCAGCAGCCAAAGGTCGGACAGGGTAAATGAAAAACTGTTTTTT
>TRBV29-1|13|few|NA|TRBJ1-1
CSVALLGSTEAFF
TGCAGCGTTGCTCTTTTGGGAAGCACTGAAGCTTTCTTT
>TRBV13|14|NA|NA|TRBJ1-2
CASSLRSMNYGYTF
TGTGCCAGCAGCTTAAGGAGTATGAACTATGGCTACACCTTC
>TRBV7-2|14|NA|NA|TRBJ2-7
CASSLQGGSYEQYF
TGTGCCAGCAGCTTACAGGGTGGTTCCTACGAGCAGTACTTC
>TRBV6-2/TRBV6-3|19|NA|TRBD2|TRBJ2-1
CASSYSISGGASSYNEQFF
TGTGCCAGCAGTTACTCGATCAGCGGGGGGGCCTCGTCCTACAATGAGCAGTTCTTC
>TRBV5-1|15|NA|TRBD1|TRBJ1-2
CASSQSIQGMIGYTF
TGCGCCAGCAGCCAAAGCATACAGGGGATGATTGGCTACACCTTC
>TRBV7-6|16|NA|NA|TRBJ2-7
CASSFQHRDLPYEQYF
TGTGCCAGCAGCTTCCAGCACCGGGACCTCCCCTACGAGCAGTACTTC
>TRBV6-5|14|NA|NA|TRBJ1-1
CASSYMRANTEAFF
TGTGCCAGCAGTTACATGAGGGCTAACACTGAAGCTTTCTTT
>TRBV2|14|NA|NA|TRBJ1-1
CASIPGGLNTEAFF
TGTGCCAGCATTCCAGGTGGCCTCAACACTGAAGCTTTCTTT
>TRBV3-1/TRBV3-2|16|NA|TRBD1|TRBJ2-3
CASSQAGGTGGEGQYF
TGTGCCAGCAGCCAAGCAGGGGGGACAGGGGGCGAAGGGCAGTATTTT
>TRBV7-2|17|few|NA|TRBJ2-5
CASSLNTGSDRQETQYF
TGTGCCAGCAGCTTGAATACAGGGTCTGATCGGCAAGAGACCCAGTACTTC
>TRBV15|14|once|NA|TRBJ2-1
CATSRDWQGPEQFF
TGTGCCACCAGCAGAGATTGGCAAGGACCCGAGCAGTTCTTC
>TRBV5-1|15|NA|NA|TRBJ2-2
CASSLQGPGAGELFF
TGCGCCAGCAGCTTACAGGGCCCGGGGGCCGGGGAGCTGTTTTTT
>TRBV5-6|15|NA|NA|TRBJ1-2
CASSFNYRVDYGYTF
TGTGCCAGCAGCTTCAACTACAGGGTTGACTATGGCTACACCTTC
>TRBV27|15|NA|NA|TRBJ2-2
CASSPLAVNTGELFF
TGTGCCAGCAGCCCCTTAGCGGTGAACACCGGGGAGCTGTTTTTT
>TRBV7-9|15|NA|TRBD1|TRBJ2-1
CASSYPGQGANEQFF
TGTGCCAGCAGCTATCCGGGACAGGGGGCAAATGAGCAGTTCTTC
>TRBV18|15|NA|NA|TRBJ2-5
CASSPTGPPVETQYF
TGTGCCAGCTCACCAACAGGACCTCCCGTAGAGACCCAGTACTTC
>TRBV27|17|NA|TRBD1|TRBJ2-1
CASSPGQGPGWGNEQFF
TGTGCCAGCAGCCCCGGACAGGGTCCAGGATGGGGGAATGAGCAGTTCTTC
>TRBV27|15|NA|NA|TRBJ2-7
CASSPNSIPSYEQYF
TGTGCCAGCAGTCCTAACTCTATACCGTCCTACGAGCAGTACTTC
>TRBV19|16|NA|NA|TRBJ1-2
CASSFKDSRANYGYTF
TGTGCCAGTAGTTTCAAGGACAGTCGAGCTAACTATGGCTACACCTTC
>TRBV7-2|16|once|TRBD1|TRBJ2-7
CASSLAGQGMLYEQYF
TGTGCCAGCAGCTTAGCGGGACAGGGCATGCTTTACGAGCAGTACTTC
>TRBV7-9|15|NA|NA|TRBJ1-2
CASSLLDRPGIGYTF
TGTGCCAGCAGCTTACTTGACAGGCCCGGGATTGGCTACACCTTC
>TRBV9|15|NA|NA|TRBJ1-3
CASSVGQGSGNTIYF
TGTGCCAGCAGCGTAGGTCAGGGCTCTGGAAACACCATATATTTT
>TRBV18|17|NA|NA|TRBJ1-1
CASSPKSPQGTNTEAFF
TGTGCCAGCTCGCCTAAATCGCCCCAGGGCACGAACACTGAAGCTTTCTTT
>TRBV19|16|NA|NA|TRBJ2-2
CASSTHGTQNTGELFF
TGTGCCAGTAGTACCCACGGAACCCAGAACACCGGGGAGCTGTTTTTT
>TRBV19|16|once|NA|TRBJ1-5
CASSRVDQGGYQPQHF
TGTGCCAGTAGCCGAGTGGATCAGGGAGGGTATCAGCCCCAGCATTTT
>TRBV15|16|few|NA|TRBJ1-1
CATSRGSTRTGTEAFF
TGTGCCACCAGCAGAGGCTCCACCAGGACGGGTACTGAAGCTTTCTTT
>TRBV7-2|15|NA|TRBD1|TRBJ1-1
CASSPRQGGITEAFF
TGTGCCAGCAGCCCTCGGCAGGGGGGGATCACTGAAGCTTTCTTT
>TRBV7-6|16|NA|NA|TRBJ2-2
CASSSMGGRDTGELFF
TGTGCCAGCAGCTCCATGGGGGGCAGGGACACCGGGGAGCTGTTTTTT
>TRBV6-5|15|NA|NA|TRBJ2-1
CASSYSRNSYNEQFF
TGTGCCAGCAGTTACTCTCGAAATTCCTACAATGAGCAGTTCTTC
>TRBV4-1|16|NA|NA|TRBJ1-2
CASSHPPTRGDYGYTF
TGCGCCAGCAGCCATCCACCCACCCGTGGCGACTATGGCTACACCTTC
>TRBV7-8|12|NA|NA|TRBJ1-1
CALGGTNTEAFF
TGTGCGTTAGGGGGGACGAACACTGAAGCTTTCTTT
>TRBV7-9|12|NA|NA|TRBJ1-4
CASSPVGEKLFF
TGTGCCAGCAGCCCGGTGGGTGAAAAACTGTTTTTT
>TRBV5-6|14|NA|TRBD1|TRBJ2-3
CASSLAVTGDTQYF
TGTGCCAGCAGCTTGGCCGTGACAGGGGATACGCAGTATTTT
>TRBV7-2|14|once|NA|TRBJ2-1
CASSLGFLYNEQFF
TGTGCCAGCAGCCTAGGCTTTCTCTACAATGAGCAGTTCTTC
>TRBV29-1|13|once|NA|TRBJ2-3
CSVEVVATDTQYF
TGCAGCGTTGAAGTGGTAGCCACAGATACGCAGTATTTT
>TRBV18|15|NA|NA|TRBJ2-7
CASSPRQDSSYEQYF
TGTGCCAGCTCACCGCGACAGGATAGCTCCTACGAGCAGTACTTC
>TRBV11-2|11|NA|NA|TRBJ2-5
CASSLQGTQYF
TGTGCCAGCAGCCTCCAAGGGACCCAGTACTTC
>TRBV2|12|NA|NA|TRBJ1-1
CASSGAGQEAFF
TGTGCCAGCAGTGGGGCCGGACAGGAAGCTTTCTTT
>TRBV7-2|14|NA|NA|TRBJ1-5
CASSPGLSGEPQHF
TGTGCCAGCAGCCCGGGACTGTCGGGGGAGCCCCAGCATTTT
>TRBV5-1|15|once|NA|TRBJ2-1
CASSLAPSSYNEQFF
TGCGCCAGCAGCTTGGCGCCAAGCTCCTACAATGAGCAGTTCTTC
>TRBV2|17|NA|TRBD1|TRBJ2-1
CASSGQGASTHYNEQFF
TGTGCCAGCAGTGGCCAGGGGGCTAGCACCCACTACAATGAGCAGTTCTTC
>TRBV5-6|17|NA|TRBD1|TRBJ1-5
CASSLGTGIYSNQPQHF
TGTGCCAGCAGCTTGGGGACAGGGATATATAGCAATCAGCCCCAGCATTTT
>TRBV4-2|16|NA|NA|TRBJ2-5
CASSQVTHGGAETQYF
TGTGCCAGCAGCCAAGTAACCCACGGCGGGGCAGAGACCCAGTACTTC
>TRBV4-3|15|few|NA|TRBJ1-1
CASSHLPLGTTEAFF
TGCGCCAGCAGCCATCTCCCCCTGGGGACCACTGAAGCTTTCTTT
>TRBV7-9|13|NA|TRBD1|TRBJ1-2
CASSYGQVGGYTF
TGTGCCAGCAGCTATGGACAGGTTGGTGGCTACACCTTC
>TRBV7-2|14|NA|TRBD1|TRBJ2-5
CASSFDRGQETQYF
TGTGCCAGCAGCTTCGACAGGGGGCAAGAGACCCAGTACTTC
>TRBV7-9|16|NA|TRBD1|TRBJ1-6
CASSFDRGRIGSPLHF
TGTGCCAGCAGCTTCGACAGGGGGCGAATCGGTTCACCCCTCCACTTT
>TRBV4-3|13|NA|NA|TRBJ1-1
CASSLDRNTEAFF
TGCGCCAGCAGCCTCGACAGGAACACTGAAGCTTTCTTT